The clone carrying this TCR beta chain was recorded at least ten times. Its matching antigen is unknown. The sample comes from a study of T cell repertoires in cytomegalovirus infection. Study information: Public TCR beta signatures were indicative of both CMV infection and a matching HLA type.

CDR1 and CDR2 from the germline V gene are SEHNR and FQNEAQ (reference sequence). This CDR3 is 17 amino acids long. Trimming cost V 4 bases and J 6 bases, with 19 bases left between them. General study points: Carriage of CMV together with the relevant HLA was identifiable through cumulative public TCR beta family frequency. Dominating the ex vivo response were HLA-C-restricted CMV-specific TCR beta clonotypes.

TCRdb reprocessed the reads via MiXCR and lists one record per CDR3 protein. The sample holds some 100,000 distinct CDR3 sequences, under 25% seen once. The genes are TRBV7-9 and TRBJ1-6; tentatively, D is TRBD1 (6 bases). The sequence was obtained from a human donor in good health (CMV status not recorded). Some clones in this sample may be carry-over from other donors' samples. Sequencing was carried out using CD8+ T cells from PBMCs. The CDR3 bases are TGTGCCAGCAGCTCGCATGATCTCCAGGGGTTTAATTCACCCCTCCACTTT. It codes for CASSSHDLQGFNSPLHF.